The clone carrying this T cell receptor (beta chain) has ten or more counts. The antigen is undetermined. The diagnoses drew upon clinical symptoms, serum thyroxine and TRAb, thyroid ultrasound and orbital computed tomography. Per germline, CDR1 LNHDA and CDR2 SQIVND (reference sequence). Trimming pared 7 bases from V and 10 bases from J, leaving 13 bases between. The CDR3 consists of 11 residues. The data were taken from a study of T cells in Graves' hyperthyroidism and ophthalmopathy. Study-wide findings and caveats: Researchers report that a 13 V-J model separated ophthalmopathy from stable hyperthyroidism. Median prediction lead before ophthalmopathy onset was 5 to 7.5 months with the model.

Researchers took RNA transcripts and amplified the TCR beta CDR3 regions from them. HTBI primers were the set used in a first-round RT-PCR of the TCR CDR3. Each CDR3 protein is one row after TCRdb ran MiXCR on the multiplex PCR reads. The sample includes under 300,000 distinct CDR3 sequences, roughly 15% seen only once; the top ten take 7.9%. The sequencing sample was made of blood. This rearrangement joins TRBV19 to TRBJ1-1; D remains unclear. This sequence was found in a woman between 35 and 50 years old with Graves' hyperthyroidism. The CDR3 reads CASIGRRGAFF. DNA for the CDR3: TGTGCCAGTATTGGTAGAAGAGGAGCTTTCTTT.